This T cell receptor beta chain emerged from a study of blood T cell repertoires in COVID-19. The method was immunoSEQ multiplex PCR; TCRdb's version includes in-frame clones alone and lacks a portion of them. The sample shows fewer than 200,000 clones, almost 80% of them seen only once. This TCR was sampled from a woman between 50 and 59 years old who had recovered from COVID-19. The specimen was PBMCs or T cells enriched from blood (not recorded which).

The CDR3 is CASSQARQGVKQFF. The CDR3 DNA reads as TGTGCCAGCAGCCAAGCCAGACAGGGGGTGAAGCAGTTCTTC. V usage is TRBV14 and J usage is TRBJ2-1, with 9 positions matching TRBD1. This CDR3 contains 14 residues. Trimming cost V 1 base and J 11 bases; bases outside gene matches: 6. Germline V CDR1 and CDR2: SGHDN, FVKESK.